The entry below describes one T cell receptor (beta chain). Its antigen is undetermined. The data stem from a study of radiation and T cells in renal cell carcinoma. General study findings and limits: In blood, top tumor clones expanded by 2 weeks, shrinking by 4. Without pretreatment biopsies, baseline tumor clonotype presence was undetermined.

Time point indicated: blood 4 weeks post-SBRT, at nephrectomy. The treatment here: 15 Gy SBRT to primary tumor, nephrectomy 4 weeks later. Nephrectomy followed 15 Gy stereotactic body radiation by 4 weeks. TCRdb keeps only in-frame clones here, not all; method: immunoSEQ multiplex PCR. Of some 44,000 clones detected, 80% to 85% appear once; the ten largest clones hold about 30%. The CDR3 sequence is 15 residues long. Germline values: CDR1 LNHDA, CDR2 SQIVND (reference sequence). With 3 bases removed from V and 0 bases from J, the gap between germline ends came to 11 bases. The sequence came from a woman in her seventies with renal cell carcinoma. Sequences were derived from blood, sampled from a patient whose treatment included radiotherapy and nephrectomy. This rearrangement joins TRBV19 to TRBJ1-2; D uncertain. CDR3 nucleotide sequence: TGTGCCAGTAGTATCGACGGAAAACCTAACTATGGCTACACCTTC. Encoded protein: CASSIDGKPNYGYTF.